The 25 T cell receptor beta chains presented below share a single source sample, sequenced in a study of blood T cell repertoires in COVID-19. Clones were sequenced by immunoSEQ multiplex PCR, and TCRdb holds only the in-frame ones, with some missing. The sample shows hundreds of thousands of clones, around nine tenths of them seen only once. What was sequenced was PBMCs or T cells enriched from blood (not recorded which). Receptors were obtained from a woman between 50 and 59 years old with acute COVID-19.

CDR3 sequence (DNA): TGTGCCAGCAGTGCCGAGTCCCGGTCCTACAATGAGCAGTTCTTC. Translated, it gives CASSAESRSYNEQFF. The J gene is TRBJ2-1, the V gene TRBV6-4; D unclear. Trimming left V 4 bases short and J 1 base short, with 11 bases between. CDR3 length equals 15 residues. Germline V gene sequence: CDR1 MRHNA, CDR2 SNTAGT.

This sequence joins TRBV3-1 (or the pseudogene TRBV3-2) and TRBJ2-7; 11 bases agree with TRBD2. This CDR3 has 15 residues. V trimming: 4 bases; J trimming: 0 bases; junction bases outside the gene matches: 2. The germline gives CDR1 LGHDT, CDR2 YNNKEL (reference sequence). CDR3 coding DNA: TGTGCCAGCAGCCGAGGGACTAGCGGCTCCTACGAGCAGTACTTC. Its translation is CASSRGTSGSYEQYF.

This rearrangement joins TRBV10-3 to TRBJ1-2; D not resolved. This CDR3 region has 16 residues. The V gene lost 2 bases and the J gene lost 3 bases, with 16 bases spanning the gap. Germline V lookup: CDR1 ENHRY, CDR2 SYGVKD. The CDR3 loop reads CAISESPVLSYYGYTF. In nucleotides, the CDR3 is TGTGCCATCAGTGAGAGCCCGGTGTTGAGTTACTATGGCTACACCTTC.

V and J are TRBV5-1 and TRBJ1-3; D might be TRBD1 (5 bases). This CDR3 region has 13 residues. The germline CDR1 and CDR2 sequences are SGHRS and YFSETQ. Trimming pared 6 bases from V and 3 bases from J, leaving 10 bases between. The CDR3 sequence: CASTPGDGNTIYF. DNA for the CDR3: TGCGCCAGCACCCCGGGGGATGGAAACACCATATATTTT.

The J gene is TRBJ1-6, the V gene TRBV25-1; no reliable D call. CDR1 is MGHDK, CDR2 SYGVNS, per germline. V was cut by 1 base and J by 3 bases, with 10 bases left in between. The CDR3 runs to 16 residues. The CDR3 nucleotides are TGTGCCAGCAGTGAATTAAAACTGAGCTATAATTCACCCCTCCACTTT. Encoded protein: CASSELKLSYNSPLHF.

This chain uses TRBV2 with TRBJ1-4; 10 positions agree with TRBD1. The trim removed 6 bases at V and 7 bases at J, leaving 8 bases unmatched. Germline CDR1 and CDR2: SNHLY and FYNNEI. This CDR3 comprises 15 residues. The CDR3: CASSHRTGGSEKLFF. The CDR3 coding sequence is TGTGCCAGCAGCCACCGGACAGGGGGGAGTGAAAAACTGTTTTTT.

CDR3 DNA sequence: TGTGCCAGCAGTTCCGACAGGGCTCAGCCCCAGCATTTT. Translation: CASSSDRAQPQHF. The chain recombines TRBV6-5 with TRBJ1-5, with 7 nucleotides matching TRBD1. The CDR3 spans 13 residues. The junction had 3 bases not matched to a gene; V was cut back by 4 bases and J by 6 bases. The V gene's germline CDR1 is MNHEY and CDR2 SVGAGI.

Concerning this clone: Distinct nucleotide sequences in the sample also encode this CDR3. The genes are TRBV5-1 and TRBJ1-2, with D possibly TRBD1 on 6 matching bases. Trimming stripped 4 bases from V and 4 bases from J, with 8 bases between. This CDR3 has 12 amino acids. The germline CDR1 and CDR2 sequences are SGHRS and YFSETQ. The CDR3 protein is CASSLDSYGYTF. The CDR3 DNA is TGCGCCAGCAGCCTGGACAGCTATGGCTACACCTTC.

This rearrangement joins TRBV29-1 to TRBJ2-7; D is possibly TRBD2 (6 bases). V was cut by 0 bases and J by 0 bases, with 9 bases left in between. The CDR3 has 14 residues. Germline CDR1 is SQVTM and CDR2 is ANQGSEA. The CDR3 coding sequence is TGCAGCGTTGAAGATCGGGACTCCTCCTACGAGCAGTACTTC. Its protein is CSVEDRDSSYEQYF.

The chain carries TRBV20-1 and TRBJ2-1, with 9 bases matching TRBD2. V lost 3 bases, J lost 10 bases, and 4 bases stayed unmatched. The germline V gene has CDR1 DFQATT and CDR2 SNEGSKA (reference sequence). The CDR3 is made up of 12 amino acids. CDR3 DNA sequence: TGCAGTGCTAGTAGCGGGAGAGGCGAGCAGTTCTTC. Its translation: CSASSGRGEQFF.

The chain combines TRBV30 with TRBJ1-2; TRBD1 matches 7 bases. V trimming: 1 base; J trimming: 6 bases; junction bases outside the gene matches: 11. The CDR3 extends over 15 amino acids. Germline CDR1 GTSNPN, CDR2 SVGIG (reference sequence). The CDR3 is CAWSAGGLWSNGYTF. The CDR3 DNA reads as TGTGCCTGGAGTGCAGGGGGGCTTTGGTCAAATGGCTACACCTTC. Full variable domain (missing parts from reference TRBV30 and TRBJ1-2): SQTIHQWPATLVQPVGSPLSLECTVEGTSNPNLYWYRQAAGRGLQLLFYSVGIGQISSEVPQNLSASRPQDRQFILSSKKLLLSDSGFYLCAWSAGGLWSNGYTFGSGTRLTVV.

The chain couples TRBV3-1 (or the pseudogene TRBV3-2) to TRBJ2-4; D is undetermined. The CDR3 extends over 13 amino acids. Looked up from germline, CDR1 is LGHDT and CDR2 is YNNKEL (reference sequence). The germline V and J ends were trimmed by 4 bases and 7 bases, with 11 bases remaining between them. The CDR3 region has the DNA TGTGCCAGCAGCCGTTACAGTACCAACATTCAGTACTTC. As protein: CASSRYSTNIQYF.

This chain links TRBV5-4 with TRBJ1-2, with 10 bases that match TRBD1. CDR3 length: 14 amino acids. From germline, CDR1 is SGHNT and CDR2 YYREEE (reference sequence). The ends lost 2 bases at V and 3 bases at J; junction bases unmatched: 1. This CDR3 is CASSLGQGDYGYTF. As DNA, the CDR3 is TGTGCCAGCAGCTTAGGACAGGGGGACTATGGCTACACCTTC.

The rearrangement uses TRBV5-4 and TRBJ1-5, with 7 bases matching TRBD1. V was pared by 0 bases and J by 7 bases, with 4 bases of the junction left unmatched. The CDR3 has 14 residues. Germline assignment: CDR1 SGHNT and CDR2 YYREEE (reference sequence). CDR3 sequence: CASSLGQGGQPQHF. The DNA for the CDR3 is TGTGCCAGCAGCTTGGGACAGGGCGGACAGCCCCAGCATTTT.

The genes are TRBV7-9 and TRBJ1-2; 9 bases are a match to TRBD1. This CDR3 spans 15 amino acids. The germline CDR1 and CDR2 sequences are SEHNR and FQNEAQ (reference sequence). V trimming: 5 bases; J trimming: 6 bases; junction bases outside the gene matches: 10. The CDR3 region has the DNA TGTGCCAGCAGCGCGACTAAAACAGGGGGCCATGGCTACACCTTC. This sequence encodes CASSATKTGGHGYTF. Using reference TRBV7-9 and TRBJ1-2 for the parts outside the CDR3, the full variable domain is DTGVSQNPRHKITKRGQNVTFRCDPISEHNRLYWYRQTLGQGPEFLTYFQNEAQLEKSRLLSDRFSAERPKGSFSTLEIQRTEQGDSAMYLCASSATKTGGHGYTFGSGTRLTVV.

This chain joins TRBV7-8 and TRBJ2-2; 10 bases match TRBD2. This CDR3 contains 16 residues. Trimming cost V 5 bases and J 7 bases; bases outside gene matches: 10. Looked up from germline, CDR1 is SGHVS and CDR2 is FQNEAQ. CDR3 sequence (DNA): TGTGCCAGCAGCCGAAGCGGGAGGGCCCTCGGCGGGGAGCTGTTTTTT. It encodes CASSRSGRALGGELFF.

The V call is TRBV14, the J call TRBJ2-1; the D gene is possibly TRBD1 (5 bases). The germline CDR1 and CDR2 sequences are SGHDN and FVKESK. The CDR3 is made up of 12 amino acids. The V end was cut by 5 bases, the J end by 8 bases, with 10 bases between. Here the CDR3 reads CASSSQGYEQFF. The CDR3 DNA reads TGTGCCAGCAGCTCTCAGGGTTATGAGCAGTTCTTC.

The genes are TRBV27 and TRBJ1-2; 9 positions match TRBD1. The germline CDR1 and CDR2 sequences are MNHEY and SMNVEV (reference sequence). The V and J ends lost 1 base and 7 bases, in that order; junction bases with no gene match: 10. The length of the CDR3 is 16 residues. In nucleotides, the CDR3 is TGTGCCAGCAGTTTATTTTGGGGGGGACAGGGTTCTGGCTACACCTTC. Residues: CASSLFWGGQGSGYTF.

This chain links TRBV5-5 with TRBJ1-6; 9 bases are a match to TRBD1. The J segment lost 7 bases and the V segment lost 1 base, leaving 6 bases of the junction unmatched. Germline lookup yields CDR1 SGHKS and CDR2 YYEKEE (reference sequence). CDR3 length equals 16 residues. DNA of the CDR3: TGTGCCAGCAGCTTGAGGGACAGGGTCTTGAATTCACCCCTCCACTTT. The encoded protein is CASSLRDRVLNSPLHF.

This clone turned up a few times. This chain connects TRBV5-6 to TRBJ2-7, with a possible D match to TRBD1 (5 bases). The CDR3 has 12 residues. The V gene lost 2 bases and the J gene lost 4 bases, with 7 bases spanning the gap. CDR1 and CDR2 from the germline V gene are SGHDT and YYEEEE. CDR3 bases: TGTGCCAGCAGCTTCAGGGTTTACGAGCAGTACTTC. This codes for CASSFRVYEQYF.

The J gene is TRBJ1-1, the V gene TRBV4-1, with a possible D match to TRBD1 (6 bases). V shed 1 base and J shed 5 bases, with 20 bases lying between them. Germline V gene data show CDR1 as MGHRA and CDR2 as YSYEKL. This CDR3 region has 17 residues. The CDR3 region is CASSQVVLKRGLTEAFF. Here the CDR3 DNA reads TGCGCCAGCAGCCAAGTGGTACTGAAAAGGGGGTTGACTGAAGCTTTCTTT.

The chain has TRBV10-3 and TRBJ1-2, with D tentatively TRBD1 (5 bases). In germline, CDR1 is ENHRY, CDR2 SYGVKD. The CDR3 has 13 residues. V was clipped by 9 bases and J by 2 bases, with 13 bases between them. The CDR3 coding sequence is TGTGCCATTTCGACGGGGGGGAACTATGGCTACACCTTC. This sequence encodes CAISTGGNYGYTF.

The chain is built from TRBV12-3 or TRBV12-4 and TRBJ2-1, with D hard to call. V was clipped by 6 bases and J by 4 bases, with 7 bases between them. The CDR3 contains 12 residues. In DNA, the CDR3 is TGTGCCAGCAGCACGGGTTACAATGAGCAGTTCTTC. The encoded protein is CASSTGYNEQFF.

The genes are TRBV19 and TRBJ1-2; TRBD1 agrees at 9 bases. Germline V CDR1 and CDR2: LNHDA, SQIVND (reference sequence). After removal of 3 bases from V and 8 bases from J, the junction contained 10 bases not matched to a gene. CDR3 size: 15 residues. The chain's CDR3 is CASSITGGGMAGYTF. CDR3 bases: TGTGCCAGTAGTATCACAGGGGGCGGAATGGCGGGCTACACCTTC. The full variable domain, rest sourced from reference TRBV19 and TRBJ1-2, is DGGITQSPKYLFRKEGQNVTLSCEQNLNHDAMYWYRQDPGQGLRLIYYSQIVNDFQKGDIAEGYSVSREKKESFPLTVTSAQKNPTAFYLCASSITGGGMAGYTFGSGTRLTVV.

This chain joins TRBV30 and TRBJ2-2; D perhaps matches TRBD2 (5 bases). The CDR3 contains 13 residues. CDR1 is GTSNPN, CDR2 SVGIG, per germline (reference sequence). With 6 bases removed from V and 5 bases from J, the gap between germline ends came to 13 bases. CDR3 sequence: CACQDWATGELFF. In DNA form, the CDR3 reads TGTGCCTGCCAGGACTGGGCAACCGGGGAGCTGTTTTTT.